Listed below are T cell receptor beta chains from one sample, sequenced in a study of blood T cells in healthy people across ages. One entry per CDR3 protein, called by TCRdb with MiXCR from the 5' RACE reads. The sample includes around 900,000 distinct CDR3 sequences, roughly 51% seen only once; the top ten take 20% to 25%. The material sequenced was blood. These receptors came from a woman aged 55-69 years in good health. CDR3s include the opening cysteine and the closing phenylalanine or tryptophan. Each record gives: clone size, CDR3 length, V gene, D gene, J gene, CDR3 protein, CDR3 DNA. The D gene is left open where the match is weak. Not every row has a clone size; where given, it reads once, few, many or a size class.

abundance: once; len: 11; v_gene: TRBV20-1; d_gene: NA; j_gene: TRBJ2-1; CDR3aa: CSARGLGEQFF; CDR3nt: TGCAGTGCTAGGGGTTTGGGGGAGCAGTTCTTC
abundance: NA; len: 17; v_gene: TRBV21-1; d_gene: NA; j_gene: TRBJ2-6; CDR3aa: CASSEGTGASGANVLTF; CDR3nt: TGTGCCAGCAGCGAAGGAACAGGGGCATCTGGGGCCAACGTCCTGACTTTC
abundance: few; len: 14; v_gene: TRBV6-1; d_gene: NA; j_gene: TRBJ2-3; CDR3aa: CASTRWPGTDTQYF; CDR3nt: TGTGCCAGCACCCGTTGGCCTGGCACAGATACGCAGTATTTT
abundance: NA; len: 16; v_gene: TRBV25-1; d_gene: NA; j_gene: TRBJ1-4; CDR3aa: CASSGRRVGRAEKLFF; CDR3nt: TGTGCCAGCAGTGGCCGAAGGGTAGGGAGGGCTGAAAAACTGTTTTTT
abundance: NA; len: 14; v_gene: TRBV24-1; d_gene: NA; j_gene: TRBJ2-1; CDR3aa: CATSSGVLYNEQFF; CDR3nt: TGTGCCACCAGTTCGGGAGTTCTCTACAATGAGCAGTTCTTC
abundance: many; len: 15; v_gene: TRBV12-3/TRBV12-4; d_gene: TRBD1; j_gene: TRBJ2-3; CDR3aa: CASSLTGQGRDTQYF; CDR3nt: TGTGCCAGCAGTTTAACTGGACAGGGGAGAGATACGCAGTATTTT
abundance: NA; len: 16; v_gene: TRBV7-9; d_gene: NA; j_gene: TRBJ2-3; CDR3aa: CASSLESLAFTDTQYF; CDR3nt: TGTGCCAGCAGCTTAGAGTCCCTAGCGTTCACAGATACGCAGTATTTT
abundance: NA; len: 17; v_gene: TRBV7-9; d_gene: TRBD2; j_gene: TRBJ2-4; CDR3aa: CASSGTTSGRAAYIQYF; CDR3nt: TGTGCCAGCAGCGGAACCACTAGCGGGAGGGCCGCGTACATTCAGTACTTC
abundance: NA; len: 16; v_gene: TRBV10-3; d_gene: NA; j_gene: TRBJ2-7; CDR3aa: CAIRGGSGMGGNEQYF; CDR3nt: TGTGCCATCAGAGGGGGATCCGGGATGGGGGGCAATGAGCAGTACTTC
abundance: NA; len: 13; v_gene: TRBV20-1; d_gene: NA; j_gene: TRBJ2-1; CDR3aa: CSASGYRVWEQFF; CDR3nt: TGCAGTGCTAGCGGCTACAGGGTATGGGAGCAGTTCTTC
abundance: NA; len: 13; v_gene: TRBV3-1; d_gene: TRBD1; j_gene: TRBJ1-2; CDR3aa: CASRGQGLGGYTF; CDR3nt: TGTGCCAGCAGAGGACAGGGGTTGGGTGGCTACACCTTC
abundance: NA; len: 15; v_gene: TRBV27; d_gene: TRBD2; j_gene: TRBJ2-7; CDR3aa: CASSLGRESSYEQYF; CDR3nt: TGTGCCAGCAGTTTAGGGCGGGAGAGCTCCTACGAGCAGTACTTC
abundance: NA; len: 13; v_gene: TRBV24-1; d_gene: NA; j_gene: TRBJ2-3; CDR3aa: CATSDFKADTQYF; CDR3nt: TGTGCCACCAGTGACTTCAAAGCAGATACGCAGTATTTT